This record covers a single TCR beta chain. It has no known antigen specificity. Per-nucleotide qualities are absent, and no much larger clonotype sits a single base away. The immunoSEQ Assay, a bias-controlled multiplex PCR, was used to amplify TCRbeta CDR3 regions from genomic DNA. The source study handled its data this way. The number of nucleated cells in each sample was estimated by amplification of reference gene primers within the assay. To quantify the absolute abundance of each unique TCRbeta CDR3 rearrangement, sequence reads were collapsed and filtered. For each sample, productive Simpson clonality was calculated as the square root of Simpson's diversity index across productive rearrangements. Drawn from immuneACCESS, this table holds only the in-frame rearrangements with V and J called that TCRdb kept. Clones are partly lost; checked studies trace under half to an unresolved V gene and leave the rest unexplained. V, J and clone size reflect that table, while D and trimming were determined from the DNA. For this sample the table gives around 64,000 clones, of which roughly 87% were detected only once. About 5.1% of the sample goes to the ten largest clones.

The collaborating institutions used their own protocols to collect whole blood in K2EDTA tubes. Collaborator samples were shipped for TCRbeta analysis as frozen whole blood, isolated PBMCs, or DNA extracted from either sample type. This specimen belongs to a study of blood T cell repertoires in COVID-19 (dated by TCRdb to the early 2020s). Study-wide context: Samples from collaborators originated in the United States, Italy and Spain and spanned both the acute and convalescent phases of COVID-19. The prospective study material was composed of cDNA or gDNA derived from T cells, B-cell-depleted T cells, or PBMCs. Deeply sampled blood TCRbeta repertoires from subjects exposed to, actively infected with, or recovered from COVID-19 were included in the dataset. The repertoires were released in a freely available public database intended as a resource for research on the immune response to SARS-CoV-2. Samples were obtained from the ongoing ImmuneRACE study (first 160 participants) and from some 1,300 subjects provided by 6 global collaborators. Sample metadata almost always included a de-identified subject ID, COVID-19 status, age in years and sex. Where available, HLA class I and class II types were taken from metadata supplied by the sample provider and were not determined by assay-based typing. General study outcomes and caveats: Clinical and demographic metadata were provided uncurated, with the amount varying by source and participant.

This TCR derives from an elderly man in a cohort sampled during active COVID-19. Sequenced input: peripheral blood.

The encoded CDR3 is CASSLQNSNTEAFF. The base sequence is TGTGCCAGCAGCCTACAGAATTCGAACACTGAAGCTTTCTTT. Recombination connected TRBV5-4 to TRBJ1-1; a confident D gene designation cannot be given. Sequences SGHNT (CDR1) and YYREEE (CDR2) are obtained from the germline V gene (reference sequence). The germline ends are 11 bases apart after V is trimmed by 4 bases and J by 1 base. The CDR3 numbers 14 residues from cysteine through phenylalanine. The sequence is cut down to CDR3 DNA, 42 bases in frame from base 1.